The clone carrying this T cell receptor beta chain has just one count. Generated by immunoSEQ multiplex PCR, the TCRdb table keeps only in-frame clones and is missing some. The sample has about 220,000 clones; 80% to 90% are singletons. Trimming stripped 0 bases from V and 5 bases from J, with 8 bases between. The CDR3 totals 14 residues. Per germline, CDR1 SGHAT and CDR2 FQNNGV. This specimen belongs to a study of blood T cell repertoires in COVID-19. Study-level background: COVID-19 samples collected from the United States, Italy and Spain covered acute and convalescent phases. T cells, B-cell-depleted T cells, or PBMCs supplied cDNA or gDNA.

Those enrolled, adults aged about 18 to 89 years, came from some 23 US areas. The sequencing input was PBMCs or T cells enriched from blood (not recorded which). The chain recombines TRBV11-2 with TRBJ2-1, with D possibly matching TRBD1 (5 bases). This receptor was obtained from a woman between 25 and 40 years old with acute COVID-19. The CDR3 nucleotides read TGTGCCAGCAGCTTAGACCCCAGGGACAATGAGCAGTTCTTC. Translated, it gives CASSLDPRDNEQFF.